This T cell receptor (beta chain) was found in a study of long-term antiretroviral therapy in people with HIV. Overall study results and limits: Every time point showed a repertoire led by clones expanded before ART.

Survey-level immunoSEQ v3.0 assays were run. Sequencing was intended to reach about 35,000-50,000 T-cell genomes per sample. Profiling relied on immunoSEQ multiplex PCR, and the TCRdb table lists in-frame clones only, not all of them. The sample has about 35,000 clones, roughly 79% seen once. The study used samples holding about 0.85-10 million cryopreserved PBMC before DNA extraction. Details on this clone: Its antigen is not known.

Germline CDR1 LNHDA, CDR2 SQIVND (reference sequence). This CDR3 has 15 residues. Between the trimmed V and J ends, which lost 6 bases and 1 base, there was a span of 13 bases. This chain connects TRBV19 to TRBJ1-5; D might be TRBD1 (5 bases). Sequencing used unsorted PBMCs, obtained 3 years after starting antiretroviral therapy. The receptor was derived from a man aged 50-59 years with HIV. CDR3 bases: TGTGCCAGTAGCAGGGAGTTAAGCAGCAATCAGCCCCAGCATTTT. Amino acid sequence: CASSRELSSNQPQHF.